The source of this TCR beta chain is a study of siplizumab effects on memory and regulatory T cells. Roughly 10^5 TCR templates underwent assay in each sample. Sequenced by immunoSEQ multiplex PCR; TCRdb stores in-frame clones only, minus some. This sample has around 100,000 clones, with 85% to 95% found just once. The CDR3 consists of 14 residues. From germline, CDR1 is SGHDT and CDR2 YYEEEE. Trimming took 1 base from V and 5 from J; bases not matched to a gene: 2. The material sequenced was non-Treg CD4+ T cells sorted from blood. The TCR originated in a human donor in good health. The chain joins TRBV5-6 to TRBJ2-1; the match to TRBD2 covers 8 bases. The CDR3, as DNA: TGTGCCAGCAGCTTGACTAGCGGAAACAATGAGCAGTTCTTC. Its translation is CASSLTSGNNEQFF.